This T cell receptor beta chain was obtained from a study of OX40 agonist ivuxolimab in advanced cancers. About the full investigation: Ivuxolimab was an agonistic, fully human IgG2 monoclonal antibody directed against OX40 (CD134), a costimulatory receptor. Peripheral TCRbeta sequencing was intended to test whether TCR sequence diversity was altered and clonal T-cell expansion was caused by ivuxolimab. In the dose-escalation cohort, 65% to 85% of patients were male, and the mean age was 60 years with a range of roughly 20 to 85. Prior anti-PD-1, anti-PD-L1 or anti-CTLA-4 therapy was permitted, and about 40% of dose-escalation patients had received checkpoint inhibitors. Partial responses were achieved by three dose-escalation patients, of whom one had hepatocellular carcinoma and two had cutaneous melanoma. Intravenous ivuxolimab was administered to patients every 2 weeks at six dose levels: 0.01, 0.1, 0.3, 1.5, 3 and 10 mg/kg. Of the approximately 50 patients in dose escalation, about 20 had hepatocellular carcinoma, around 15 had melanoma, 9 had renal cell carcinoma and 9 had head and neck cancer. The paper describes the monotherapy dose-escalation part (N of about 52 patients) of the phase I trial of ivuxolimab.

On the study overall, not on this receptor specifically: In the 0.1-3.0 mg/kg groups, partial responders were among the patients with the lowest normalized peripheral clonal expansion, particularly in CD8+ T cells. The antigen specificity of the peripheral T cells that underwent clonal expansion was not determined. On average, CD8+ T cells showed more expanded clones than CD4+ T cells after ivuxolimab. Low levels of normalized T-cell clonal expansion were also seen in some nonresponding patients. At doses from 0.1 to 3.0 mg/kg, clonal expansion was seen in both CD4+ and CD8+ blood T cells between baseline and week 6.

Regarding this clone: It lacks a known antigen. Per-base quality was not reported, and no clone a single base away is much larger than it.

Patients with a history of autoimmune disease or receiving systemic immunosuppression were excluded from the trial. Peripheral blood for TCR sequencing was drawn from every dose cohort at baseline, at cycle 4 day 1 and at cycle 7 day 1. Samples were obtained from an open-label, multicenter, first-in-human phase I dose-escalation trial of ivuxolimab. Adults with locally advanced or metastatic melanoma, renal cell, hepatocellular, or head and neck squamous cell carcinoma were enrolled in the trial. Before TCR sequencing, CD4+ and CD8+ T cells were separately sorted from peripheral blood. For sequencing of the TCRbeta CDR3 region, genomic DNA was extracted from the sorted cells. TCRbeta CDR3 regions were sequenced using the immunoSEQ Assay. Entries here come from immuneACCESS through TCRdb and include only in-frame sequences with V and J called. Some clones fail to appear in such tables; in the studies checked, an unresolved V gene covers under half of the shortfall, and the cause of the remainder is unknown. Present in this sample are tens of thousands of clones, 85% to 95% of which were seen just once. Together, the top ten hold about 0.34% of the sample.

The source was CD4+ or CD8+ T cells sorted from blood, collected in a trial of the OX40 agonist ivuxolimab. This receptor was obtained from an adult with an advanced solid tumor such as melanoma, head and neck, liver or kidney cancer.

The sequence in DNA is TGTGCCAGTAGGTTGACAGGGGATCGGAATGGCTACACCTTC. Its protein reads: CASRLTGDRNGYTF. The chain is made from TRBV19 and TRBJ1-2, with 8 bases aligning to TRBD1. CDR1 and CDR2 are read off the germline V gene (reference sequence) as LNHDA and SQIVND. The CDR3 numbers 14 residues from cysteine through phenylalanine. The sequence is cut down to CDR3 DNA, 42 bases in frame from base 1. V is pruned by 6 bases and J by 6 bases, leaving 9 bases of the junction without a gene match.